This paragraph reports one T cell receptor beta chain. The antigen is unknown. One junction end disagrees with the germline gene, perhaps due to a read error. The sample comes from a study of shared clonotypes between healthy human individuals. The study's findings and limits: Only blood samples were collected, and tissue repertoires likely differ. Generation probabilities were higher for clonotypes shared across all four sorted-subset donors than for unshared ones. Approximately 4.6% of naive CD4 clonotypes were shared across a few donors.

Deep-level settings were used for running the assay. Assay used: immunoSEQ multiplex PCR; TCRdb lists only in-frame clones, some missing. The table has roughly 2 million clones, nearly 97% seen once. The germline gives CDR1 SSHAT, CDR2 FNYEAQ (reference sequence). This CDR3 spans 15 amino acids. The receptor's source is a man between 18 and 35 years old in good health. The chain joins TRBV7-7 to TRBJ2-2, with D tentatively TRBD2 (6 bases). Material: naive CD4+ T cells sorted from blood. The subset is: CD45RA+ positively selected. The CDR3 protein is CASSSSGSHTGELFF. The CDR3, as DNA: TGTGCTAGCAGCTCCAGCGGGTCGCACACCGGGGAGCTGTTTTTT.